The next 7 T cell receptor beta chains were all read from a single sample in a study of metastatic and nonmetastatic thyroid tumors. TCRdb re-called the PCR reads via MiXCR. The table shows over 10,000 clones, with around an eighth occurring only once. Each patient came to thyroid surgery without any prior treatment (of any kind). The source material was blood. The receptors come from a female donor with papillary thyroid cancer or a benign thyroid nodule (not recorded which). Some clones in this sample may be carry-over from other donors' samples.

This clone was recorded at least ten times. V and J are TRBV15 and TRBJ1-2, with D perhaps matching TRBD1 (5 bases). The CDR3 has 13 residues. Germline assignment: CDR1 LNHNV and CDR2 YYDKDF (reference sequence). With 3 bases removed from V and 1 base from J, the gap between germline ends came to 6 bases. The CDR3 coding sequence is TGTGCCACCAGCAGGACAGTTAACTATGGCTACACCTTC. This encodes CATSRTVNYGYTF.

The chain combines TRBV25-1 with TRBJ1-5; no clear D gene. Germline V gene sequence: CDR1 MGHDK, CDR2 SYGVNS. The CDR3 runs 16 residues. With 4 bases removed from V and 3 bases from J, the gap between germline ends came to 16 bases. The CDR3 region is CASSAVALGNNQPQHF. CDR3 DNA sequence: TGTGCCAGCAGTGCCGTGGCTCTAGGGAACAATCAGCCCCAGCATTTT.

This clone has ten or more counts. The chain uses TRBV11-2 and TRBJ1-6, with D unresolved. With 5 bases removed from V and 10 bases from J, the gap between germline ends came to 18 bases. Germline CDR1 SGHAT, CDR2 FQNNGV. This CDR3 is 15 amino acids long. Here the CDR3 DNA reads TGTGCCAGCAGCCAAGGATCCGGGATTGAGTCACCCCTCCACTTT. Encoded protein: CASSQGSGIESPLHF.

This clone was counted ten times or more. This chain connects TRBV3-1 to TRBJ2-7; D might be TRBD1 (6 bases). Per germline, CDR1 LGHDT and CDR2 YNNKEL (reference sequence). The CDR3 is made up of 14 amino acids. The V and J ends lost 1 base and 2 bases respectively, with 9 bases between them. CDR3: CASSQGHRAYEQYF. The CDR3 DNA is TGTGCCAGCAGCCAAGGGCACAGGGCCTACGAGCAGTACTTC.

By share, this clone ranks as medium-sized. V usage is TRBV7-8 and J usage is TRBJ2-2, with a tentative D call TRBD1 (5 bases). The germline gives CDR1 SGHVS, CDR2 FQNEAQ. The V end was cut by 1 base, the J end by 6 bases, with 9 bases between. The CDR3 runs 14 residues. The CDR3 sequence: CASSLDQGPGELFF. The CDR3 region has the DNA TGTGCCAGCAGCTTAGATCAGGGTCCCGGGGAGCTGTTTTTT.

Ten or more counts support this clone. This chain connects TRBV25-1 to TRBJ1-2, with D perhaps TRBD1 (5 bases). Between the trimmed V and J ends, which lost 4 bases and 4 bases, there was a span of 10 bases. The CDR3 loop spans 13 amino acids. The V gene's germline CDR1 is MGHDK and CDR2 SYGVNS. The CDR3 nucleotides are TGTGCCAGCAGTGTAGGGACGAGCTATGGCTACACCTTC. Translated: CASSVGTSYGYTF.

This clone was recorded at least ten times. CDR3: CASSPDGAGNTIYF. As DNA, the CDR3 is TGTGCCAGCTCACCGGACGGGGCCGGAAACACCATATATTTT. V is TRBV18 and J is TRBJ1-3, with D maybe TRBD1 (5 bases). The germline V gene has CDR1 KGHSH and CDR2 LQKENI. CDR3 size: 14 residues. The germline V and J ends were trimmed by 3 bases and 4 bases, with 10 bases remaining between them.